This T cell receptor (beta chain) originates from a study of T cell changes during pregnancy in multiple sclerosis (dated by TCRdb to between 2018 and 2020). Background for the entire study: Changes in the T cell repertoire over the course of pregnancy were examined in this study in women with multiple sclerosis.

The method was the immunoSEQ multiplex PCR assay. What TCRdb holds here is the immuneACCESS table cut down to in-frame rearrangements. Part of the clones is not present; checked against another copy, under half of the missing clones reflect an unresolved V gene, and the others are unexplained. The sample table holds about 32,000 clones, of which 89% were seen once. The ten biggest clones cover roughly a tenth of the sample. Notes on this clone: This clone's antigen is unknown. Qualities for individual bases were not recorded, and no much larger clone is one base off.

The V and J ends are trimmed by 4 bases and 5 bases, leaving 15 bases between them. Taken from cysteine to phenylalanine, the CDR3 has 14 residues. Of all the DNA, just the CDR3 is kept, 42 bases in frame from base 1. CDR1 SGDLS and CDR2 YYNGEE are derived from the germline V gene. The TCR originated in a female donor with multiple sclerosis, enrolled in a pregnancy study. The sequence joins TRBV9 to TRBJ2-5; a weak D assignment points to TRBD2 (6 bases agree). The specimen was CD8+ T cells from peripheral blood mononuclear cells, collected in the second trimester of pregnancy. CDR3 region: CASSLYGGTETQYF. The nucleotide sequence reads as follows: TGTGCCAGCAGCCTATATGGGGGGACGGAGACCCAGTACTTC.